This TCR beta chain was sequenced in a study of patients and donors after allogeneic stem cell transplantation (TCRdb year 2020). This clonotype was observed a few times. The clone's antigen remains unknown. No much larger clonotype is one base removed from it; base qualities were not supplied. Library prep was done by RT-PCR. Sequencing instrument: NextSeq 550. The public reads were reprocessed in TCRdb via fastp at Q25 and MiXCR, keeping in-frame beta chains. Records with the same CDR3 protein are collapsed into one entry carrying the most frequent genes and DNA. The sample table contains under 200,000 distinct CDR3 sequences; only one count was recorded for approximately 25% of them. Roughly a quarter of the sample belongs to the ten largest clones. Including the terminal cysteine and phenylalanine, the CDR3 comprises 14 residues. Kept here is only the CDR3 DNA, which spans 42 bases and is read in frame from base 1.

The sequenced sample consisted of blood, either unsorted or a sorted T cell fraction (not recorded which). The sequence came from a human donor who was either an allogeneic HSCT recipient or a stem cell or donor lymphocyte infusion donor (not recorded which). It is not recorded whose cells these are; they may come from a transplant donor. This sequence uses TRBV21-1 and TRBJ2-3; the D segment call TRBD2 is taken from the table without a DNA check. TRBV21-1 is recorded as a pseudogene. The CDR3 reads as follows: CASSKASGPDTQYF. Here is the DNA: TGTGCCAGCAGCAAAGCTAGCGGGCCAGATACGCAGTATTTT.